These T cell receptor beta chains were read from a single sample in a study of glioma-infiltrating T cells. TCRdb re-derived calls from the multiplex PCR reads in MiXCR, one entry per CDR3 protein. The sample records around 390,000 distinct CDR3 sequences, 41% being singletons. Sample: glioma tissue, nonneoplastic brain tissue, or PBMCs (not recorded which). These receptors were obtained from a human donor with low-grade glioma or glioblastoma, undergoing nonglioma brain surgery, or in good health (not recorded which). The CDR3 runs from the conserved cysteine through the conserved F or W.

v_gene: TRBV20-1
len: 14
CDR3aa: CSATMTGSSYEQYF

v_gene: TRBV27
len: 16
CDR3aa: CASSVGLAGGIHEQFF

v_gene: TRBV28
len: 13
CDR3aa: CASSRTENTEAFF

v_gene: TRBV4-1
len: 15
CDR3aa: CASSQVGLLNSPLHF

v_gene: TRBV6-1
len: 15
CDR3aa: CASTRLAGVRETQYF

v_gene: TRBV20-1
len: 14
CDR3aa: CSARDQGGYQPQHF

v_gene: TRBV29-1
len: 15
CDR3aa: CSVEDTGGGTDTQYF

v_gene: TRBV14
len: 16
CDR3aa: CASSPRRGSGTDTQYF

v_gene: TRBV18
len: 20
CDR3aa: CASSPPRTSGSPGITGELFF

v_gene: TRBV5-5
len: 15
CDR3aa: CASSVPGTETYEQYF

v_gene: TRBV4-2
len: 15
CDR3aa: CASSQELVLQDEQFF

v_gene: TRBV5-1
len: 17
CDR3aa: CASSLGIDRAGANVLTF

v_gene: TRBV12-3/TRBV12-4
len: 14
CDR3aa: CASTRLRGRTEAFF

v_gene: TRBV12-3/TRBV12-4
len: 14
CDR3aa: CASSSSGYSYEQYF

v_gene: TRBV6-6
len: 15
CDR3aa: CASSYGVGRGYEQYF

v_gene: TRBV6-6
len: 16
CDR3aa: CASSYSGGATYNEQYF

v_gene: TRBV6-1
len: 18
CDR3aa: CASSRSRDPGGYVNEQFF

v_gene: TRBV6-2/TRBV6-3
len: 17
CDR3aa: CASSYSRSSGMAYEQYF

v_gene: TRBV4-1
len: 19
CDR3aa: CASSQEGWGSGQAIDEQYF

v_gene: TRBV7-2
len: 15
CDR3aa: CASSLAWGFDTEAFF

v_gene: TRBV19
len: 15
CDR3aa: CACSILQGLGTEAFF

v_gene: TRBV24-1
len: 12
CDR3aa: CATSDFGDTQYF

v_gene: TRBV27
len: 15
CDR3aa: CASSSPRQGWTEAFF

v_gene: TRBV7-9
len: 17
CDR3aa: CASSSGTSKTNTGELFF

v_gene: TRBV6-5
len: 15
CDR3aa: CASSLARGVTDTQHF

v_gene: TRBV27
len: 14
CDR3aa: CASSFGGNPYEQYF

v_gene: TRBV18
len: 14
CDR3aa: CASSPTGDADTQYF

v_gene: TRBV19
len: 17
CDR3aa: CASSPLLPERSTDTQYF

v_gene: TRBV20-1
len: 15
CDR3aa: CSARSSRSASYEQYF

v_gene: TRBV15
len: 14
CDR3aa: CATSPRSGADVLTF

v_gene: TRBV28
len: 15
CDR3aa: CASSPQTGYTGELFF

v_gene: TRBV20-1
len: 12
CDR3aa: CSARQAYNEQLF

v_gene: TRBV14
len: 15
CDR3aa: CASSPRTFLGDEQFF

v_gene: TRBV20-1
len: 17
CDR3aa: CGARDLFGQGSGETQYF

v_gene: TRBV4-3
len: 14
CDR3aa: CASSQDRGRTEAFF

v_gene: TRBV28
len: 14
CDR3aa: CASRHRTSGYTQYF

v_gene: TRBV20-1
len: 14
CDR3aa: CSVKAAVNTGELFF

v_gene: TRBV3-1
len: 15
CDR3aa: CASSLRGRANYGYTF

v_gene: TRBV5-4
len: 17
CDR3aa: CASSLGAGPLSYNEQFF

v_gene: TRBV27
len: 16
CDR3aa: CASTLLASGSPETQYF